Sequencing of this TCR beta chain was carried out in a study of T cell responses to AZD1222 COVID-19 vaccine. Some clones are missing from TCRdb's copy, which holds only in-frame ones; the method was immunoSEQ multiplex PCR. The profile shows about 25,000 clones, about 88% of them singletons. Turning to this clone: Its antigen is still unknown.

The length of the CDR3 is 17 residues. Between the trimmed V and J ends, which lost 6 bases and 0 bases, there was a span of 18 bases. Germline assignment: CDR1 MNHEY and CDR2 SMNVEV (reference sequence). Study conclusions and caveats: Reportedly, nearly half the spike-specific TCRs target unmutated variant regions. The donor cohort was predominantly white British with a female majority, and clonal diversity may have been underestimated. Only 6 or 7 individuals given AZD1222 were seropositive at baseline.

Combined were second doses at about 4 or about 12 weeks. The sequenced sample was peripheral blood, obtained 28 days after the second AZD1222 dose. J is TRBJ2-1 and V is TRBV27; TRBD2 might be the D (6 bases). The sequence came from an adult who received the AZD1222 COVID-19 vaccine. CDR3 sequence: CASSRWASESSYNEQFF. CDR3 bases: TGTGCCAGCAGCCGATGGGCTAGCGAGAGCTCCTACAATGAGCAGTTCTTC.